Presented here are 21 T cell receptor beta chains from one specimen sequenced in a study of CD8 T cells in Susac syndrome. An amount of RNA that ranged from roughly 0.5 to 1 ug was reverse transcribed with random hexamers. TCRdb redid the calling of the immunoSEQ multiplex PCR reads with MiXCR, one entry per CDR3 protein. Altogether under 200,000 distinct CDR3 sequences are present, 90% to 95% being singletons, with the ten largest covering approximately 0.1%. The source material was CD4+ T cells from PBMCs. All receptors derive from a human donor in good health.

J is TRBJ2-5 and V is TRBV20-1; the D call may be TRBD1 or TRBD2 (6 bases each). CDR1 is DFQATT and CDR2 is SNEGSKA in the germline V gene (reference sequence). V was shortened by 2 bases and J by 5 bases, with 15 bases between the two germline ends. CDR3 length: 14 residues. Here the CDR3 reads CSARSEGGIETQYF. CDR3 nucleotides: TGCAGTGCTAGATCCGAGGGGGGCATTGAGACCCAGTACTTC.

The V gene is TRBV5-1, the J gene TRBJ1-2; D uncertain. This CDR3 is 13 amino acids long. Per germline, CDR1 SGHRS and CDR2 YFSETQ. The V end was cut by 2 bases, the J end by 3 bases, with 8 bases between. CDR3 sequence reads: CASSFGRDYGYTF. For the CDR3, the DNA is TGCGCCAGCAGCTTCGGCAGAGACTATGGCTACACCTTC.

This clonotype was observed a single time. The genes are TRBV29-1 and TRBJ2-6, with D uncertain. Germline V gene data show CDR1 as SQVTM and CDR2 as ANQGSEA. The length of the CDR3 is 13 residues. Trimming removed 7 bases at V and 1 base at J, with 8 bases between. As DNA, the CDR3 is TGCAGCGCCGAAATATCTGGGGCCAACGTCCTGACTTTC. Translated, it gives CSAEISGANVLTF.

V usage is TRBV3-1 and J usage is TRBJ1-1, with 8 nucleotides matching TRBD1. V gave up 0 bases and J gave up 4 bases; unmatched junction bases: 10. The CDR3 contains 17 residues. From germline, CDR1 is LGHDT and CDR2 YNNKEL (reference sequence). As DNA, the CDR3 is TGTGCCAGCAGCCAAGAAGACAGGGGTTATGACGGCACTGAAGCTTTCTTT. Translating gives CASSQEDRGYDGTEAFF.

V is TRBV7-2 and J is TRBJ2-7; D may match TRBD1 or TRBD2 (5 bases each). The CDR3 has 16 amino acids. CDR1 is SGHTA, CDR2 FQGNSA, per germline. Trimming removed 1 base from V and 0 bases from J, with 13 bases in between. CDR3 sequence reads: CASSLDRQGPSYEQYF. Written as DNA, the CDR3 is TGTGCCAGCAGCTTAGACCGGCAGGGACCCTCCTACGAGCAGTACTTC.

The gene calls are TRBV15 and TRBJ1-2, with a weak D call TRBD1 (6 bases). Germline loops: CDR1 LNHNV, CDR2 YYDKDF (reference sequence). The V end was cut by 5 bases, the J end by 1 base, with 17 bases between. The CDR3 covers 16 residues. CDR3 coding DNA: TGTGCCACCAGCGGGGGCCGGGACCTCGGTAACTATGGCTACACCTTC. This translates into CATSGGRDLGNYGYTF. Drawing the rest from reference TRBV15 and TRBJ1-2, the complete variable domain is DAMVIQNPRYQVTQFGKPVTLSCSQTLNHNVMYWYQQKSSQAPKLLFHYYDKDFNNEADTPDNFQSRRPNTSFCFLDIRSPGLGDTAMYLCATSGGRDLGNYGYTFGSGTRLTVV.

Only one count was recorded for this clonotype. This chain connects TRBV5-4 to TRBJ2-3; 15 bases agree with TRBD2. CDR1 is SGHNT, CDR2 YYREEE, per germline (reference sequence). Germline trimming cut 7 bases from V and 6 bases from J; bases unmatched to any gene: 12. There are 17 residues in the CDR3. CDR3 nucleotides: TGTGCCAGCGGACGTTGGACTAGCGGGAGGGCCCCGGATACGCAGTATTTT. This sequence encodes CASGRWTSGRAPDTQYF.

This chain connects TRBV20-1 to TRBJ2-5, with 13 bases matching TRBD2. This CDR3 spans 15 amino acids. Germline CDR1 and CDR2: DFQATT and SNEGSKA (reference sequence). The trim removed 6 bases at V and 9 bases at J, leaving 13 bases unmatched. The CDR3 region is CSAPTGLAGAGAQYF. The CDR3 DNA follows: TGCAGTGCACCAACAGGACTAGCGGGGGCCGGGGCCCAGTACTTC.

V and J are TRBV20-1 and TRBJ1-4; maybe TRBD1 (6 bases). Between the trimmed V and J ends, which lost 6 bases and 7 bases, there was a span of 18 bases. The germline V gene encodes CDR1 DFQATT and CDR2 SNEGSKA (reference sequence). The CDR3 is 14 amino acids. CDR3 sequence: CSASDRRLSEKLFF. CDR3 nucleotides: TGCAGTGCCAGCGACAGGCGATTAAGTGAAAAACTGTTTTTT.

The genes are TRBV5-6 and TRBJ2-7; weak D call: TRBD2 (6 bases). This CDR3 has 15 residues. Trimming took off 1 base at V and 2 bases at J, with 13 bases between the two ends. From germline, CDR1 is SGHDT and CDR2 YYEEEE. CDR3 bases: TGTGCCAGCAGCTTGTTCCAGGGAGGAGCCTACGAGCAGTACTTC. Its translation: CASSLFQGGAYEQYF.

This clonotype was found once. The V and J genes are TRBV3-1 and TRBJ1-2; the D gene is possibly TRBD1 (5 bases). Trimming pared 0 bases from V and 4 bases from J, leaving 12 bases between. The CDR3 runs 15 residues. Germline values: CDR1 LGHDT, CDR2 YNNKEL (reference sequence). The CDR3 region is CASSQEAGTGYGYTF. The CDR3 DNA reads as TGTGCCAGCAGCCAAGAAGCAGGGACCGGCTATGGCTACACCTTC. Using reference TRBV3-1 and TRBJ1-2 for the parts outside the CDR3, the full variable domain is DTAVSQTPKYLVTQMGNDKSIKCEQNLGHDTMYWYKQDSKKFLKIMFSYNNKELIINETVPNRFSPKSPDKAHLNLHINSLELGDSAVYFCASSQEAGTGYGYTFGSGTRLTVV.

The chain links TRBV20-1 to TRBJ2-3; TRBD2 might be the D (6 bases). The CDR3 has 14 amino acids. Germline CDR1 is DFQATT and CDR2 is SNEGSKA (reference sequence). Trimming took off 4 bases at V and 0 bases at J, with 11 bases between the two ends. CDR3 nucleotides: TGCAGTGCTAAGGCGGGGATCAGCACAGATACGCAGTATTTT. Its translation: CSAKAGISTDTQYF.

The rearrangement links TRBV3-1 to TRBJ2-1; tentatively, D is TRBD2 (5 bases). The CDR3 totals 15 residues. V dropped 1 base and J dropped 7 bases, with 14 bases sitting between them. Germline values: CDR1 LGHDT, CDR2 YNNKEL (reference sequence). CDR3 sequence (DNA): TGTGCCAGCAGCCAAGCACCAGAGGGCCGGAATGAGCAGTTCTTC. Translating gives CASSQAPEGRNEQFF.

The chain joins TRBV11-1 to TRBJ2-1; 11 nucleotides line up with TRBD2. The CDR3 totals 11 residues. Germline CDR1 and CDR2: SGHAT and FQDESV (reference sequence). Losses at the gene ends were 6 bases for V and 15 bases for J; bases not matched to a gene: 4. The CDR3 loop is CASSSSGRTFF. CDR3 nucleotide sequence: TGTGCCAGCAGTTCTAGCGGGAGGACGTTCTTC.

The chain couples TRBV7-9 to TRBJ1-1; 9 nucleotides agree with TRBD1. The germline CDR1 and CDR2 sequences are SEHNR and FQNEAQ (reference sequence). The CDR3 length is 16 residues. Trimming took 7 bases from V and 1 from J; bases not matched to a gene: 10. Written as DNA, the CDR3 is TGTGCCAGCACCGCCCCTCCGGGACAGGGGAACACTGAAGCTTTCTTT. This sequence encodes CASTAPPGQGNTEAFF. The entire variable domain, with the rest obtained from reference TRBV7-9 and TRBJ1-1, is as follows: DTGVSQNPRHKITKRGQNVTFRCDPISEHNRLYWYRQTLGQGPEFLTYFQNEAQLEKSRLLSDRFSAERPKGSFSTLEIQRTEQGDSAMYLCASTAPPGQGNTEAFFGQGTRLTVV.

The rearrangement uses TRBV29-1 and TRBJ1-2; the D is unclear. The CDR3 is made up of 12 amino acids. Looked up from germline, CDR1 is SQVTM and CDR2 is ANQGSEA. Trimming took 1 base from V and 3 from J, leaving 6 bases between them. The CDR3 nucleotides are TGCAGCGTTGAAGGTAGTGACTATGGCTACACCTTC. It specifies CSVEGSDYGYTF.

The V call is TRBV2, the J call TRBJ1-6, with unresolved D. The V and J ends lost 3 bases and 9 bases respectively, with 9 bases between them. Germline V gene sequence: CDR1 SNHLY, CDR2 FYNNEI. CDR3 size: 13 residues. DNA of the CDR3: TGTGCCAGCAGTGACGAAGACCCTTCACCCCTCCACTTT. This gives the protein CASSDEDPSPLHF.

The chain recombines TRBV20-1 with TRBJ2-1; no clear D gene. The CDR3 loop spans 12 amino acids. V was trimmed by 5 bases and J by 5 bases, leaving 10 bases between them. The V gene's germline CDR1 is DFQATT and CDR2 SNEGSKA (reference sequence). CDR3 amino acids: CSAGHDHNEQFF. CDR3 in DNA: TGCAGTGCTGGCCACGATCACAATGAGCAGTTCTTC.

The CDR3 loop is CASSVGPGEDLGTEAFF. The CDR3, as DNA: TGTGCCAGCAGCGTAGGCCCAGGGGAGGACCTAGGCACTGAAGCTTTCTTT. V usage is TRBV9 and J usage is TRBJ1-1; D might be TRBD1 (6 bases). The CDR3 spans 17 residues. The germline V gene encodes CDR1 SGDLS and CDR2 YYNGEE. The V end lost 0 bases, the J end lost 4 bases, and 19 bases lay between the germline ends.

The V call is TRBV30, the J call TRBJ2-1; D gene uncertain. Germline V gene data show CDR1 as GTSNPN and CDR2 as SVGIG (reference sequence). CDR3 length equals 13 residues. Trimming shortened V by 0 bases and J by 5 bases, and 8 bases separated the two germline ends. The CDR3 region is CAWSVSENNEQFF. Here the CDR3 DNA reads TGTGCCTGGAGTGTCAGTGAGAACAATGAGCAGTTCTTC.

The chain links TRBV5-6 to TRBJ2-1; TRBD1 matches 11 bases. CDR1 and CDR2 (germline): SGHDT, YYEEEE. Trimming removed 3 bases from V and 6 bases from J; junction bases left unmatched: 5. This CDR3 region has 15 residues. The CDR3 loop reads CASSSGQGVSNEQFF. CDR3 coding DNA: TGTGCCAGCAGCTCGGGACAGGGGGTGAGCAATGAGCAGTTCTTC.